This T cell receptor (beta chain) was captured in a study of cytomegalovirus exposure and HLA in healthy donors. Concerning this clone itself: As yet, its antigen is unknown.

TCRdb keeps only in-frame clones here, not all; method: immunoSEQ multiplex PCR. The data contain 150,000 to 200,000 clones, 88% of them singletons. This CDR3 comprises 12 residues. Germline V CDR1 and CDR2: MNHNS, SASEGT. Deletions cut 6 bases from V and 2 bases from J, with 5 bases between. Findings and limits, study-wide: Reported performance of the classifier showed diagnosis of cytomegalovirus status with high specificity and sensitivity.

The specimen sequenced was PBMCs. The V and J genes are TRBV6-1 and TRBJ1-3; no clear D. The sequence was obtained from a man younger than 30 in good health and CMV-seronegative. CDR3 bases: TGTGCCAGCAGGAGAACTGGAAACACCATATATTTT. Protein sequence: CASRRTGNTIYF.